Below are 31 T cell receptor beta chains sequenced from a single sample in a study of response to subunit inactivated influenza vaccine. TCRdb reprocessed the RT-PCR reads via MiXCR and lists one record per CDR3 protein. The sample has 400,000 to 550,000 distinct CDR3 sequences; about 25% are singletons. The sample consisted of CD4+ T cells sorted from PBMCs, taken 5 days after vaccination. Source of these receptors: a man aged 50-60 years who received an inactivated influenza vaccine.

This clonotype was counted a few times. V is TRBV29-1 and J is TRBJ2-5; TRBD1 aligns across 9 bases. This CDR3 is built from 15 residues. Per the germline V gene, CDR1 is SQVTM and CDR2 is ANQGSEA. V lost 4 bases to trimming and J lost 1 base; unmatched junction nucleotides: 7. CDR3 nucleotides: TGCAGCGTTGGCCGGGGGACAGGGAGCCAAGAGACCCAGTACTTC. This encodes CSVGRGTGSQETQYF. The variable domain in full, with the rest retrieved from reference TRBV29-1 and TRBJ2-5, is SAVISQKPSRDICQRGTSLTIQCQVDSQVTMMFWYRQQPGQSLTLIATANQGSEATYESGFVIDKFPISRPNLTFSTLTVSNMSPEDSSIYLCSVGRGTGSQETQYFGPGTRLLVL.

V is TRBV12-3 or TRBV12-4 and J is TRBJ2-7, with 15 positions matching TRBD2. CDR3 length: 20 amino acids. Trimming cost V 6 bases and J 0 bases; bases outside gene matches: 15. The CDR3 DNA reads TGTGCCAGCAGCCACAATCCGGGACTAGCGGGAGGTGAGAGCTCCTACGAGCAGTACTTC. This codes for CASSHNPGLAGGESSYEQYF.

This clonotype has just a few counts. The V and J genes are TRBV20-1 and TRBJ2-1; the match to TRBD1 covers 8 bases. After removal of 2 bases from V and 5 bases from J, the junction contained 2 bases not matched to a gene. This CDR3 has 13 residues. Germline loops: CDR1 DFQATT, CDR2 SNEGSKA (reference sequence). The CDR3 DNA sequence: TGCAGTGCTAGATGGACAGGGAACAATGAGCAGTTCTTC. Translated: CSARWTGNNEQFF.

This chain joins TRBV7-2 and TRBJ2-1; D remains unclear. There are 15 residues in the CDR3. Germline values: CDR1 SGHTA, CDR2 FQGNSA. Deletions cut 1 base from V and 4 bases from J, with 11 bases between. The CDR3 spells CASSLGGAFYNEQFF. CDR3 coding DNA: TGTGCCAGCAGCTTAGGCGGAGCCTTTTACAATGAGCAGTTCTTC.

This clonotype was recorded a few times. The CDR3 loop is CASSSLGRTPGEKLFF. CDR3 coding DNA: TGTGCCAGCAGTTCTCTCGGCCGGACTCCGGGGGAAAAACTGTTTTTT. The gene calls are TRBV28 and TRBJ1-4; D gene uncertain. V was trimmed by 4 bases and J by 8 bases, leaving 20 bases between them. CDR3 size: 16 residues. Germline CDR1 and CDR2: MDHEN and SYDVKM.

This clonotype was detected only a few times. At one end, the junction sequence differs from germline, possibly due to a read error. This chain connects TRBV7-9 to TRBJ2-1; D unclear. The CDR3 is 14 amino acids. Germline V lookup: CDR1 SEHNR, CDR2 FQNEAQ (reference sequence). The CDR3 region is CASSLDTSYNEQFF. CDR3 nucleotides: TGTGCCAGCAGTTTAGACACCTCCTACAATGAGCAGTTCTTC.

V usage is TRBV10-3 and J usage is TRBJ2-1; 13 bases map to TRBD2. CDR3 size: 16 residues. CDR1 is ENHRY and CDR2 is SYGVKD in the germline V gene. V lost 0 bases to trimming and J lost 4 bases; unmatched junction nucleotides: 0. The CDR3 is CAISESLAGGYNEQFF. In DNA form, the CDR3 reads TGTGCCATCAGTGAGTCACTAGCGGGAGGGTACAATGAGCAGTTCTTC.

A few counts support this clonotype. The chain has TRBV5-1 and TRBJ2-1; TRBD1 matches 7 bases. CDR3 size: 15 residues. V shed 0 bases, J shed 4 bases, and the junction held 4 bases outside the gene matches. Germline-derived CDR1 and CDR2 are SGHRS and YFSETQ. The CDR3 loop is CASSLAGQEYNEQFF. The DNA of the CDR3 is TGCGCCAGCAGCTTGGCCGGACAGGAGTACAATGAGCAGTTCTTC.

The chain is built from TRBV12-3 or TRBV12-4 and TRBJ2-5; D is undetermined. This CDR3 has 12 amino acids. Trimming took 8 bases from V and 5 from J, leaving 12 bases between them. The CDR3 nucleotides read TGTGCCAGCGGTGGCGGTCGGGAGACCCAGTACTTC. Amino acids: CASGGGRETQYF.

For the CDR3, the DNA is TGTGCCAGCAGTGTGGTCAGTACCCTCCACTTT. As protein: CASSVVSTLHF. The chain couples TRBV2 to TRBJ1-6; no clear D gene. Germline V gives CDR1 SNHLY, CDR2 FYNNEI. The CDR3 has 11 residues. V lost 4 bases and J 14 bases, leaving 9 bases between the germline ends. The variable domain in full, with the rest retrieved from reference TRBV2 and TRBJ1-6, is EPEVTQTPSHQVTQMGQEVILRCVPISNHLYFYWYRQILGQKVEFLVSFYNNEISEKSEIFDDQFSVERPDGSNFTLKIRSTKLEDSAMYFCASSVVSTLHFGNGTRLTVT.

The chain has TRBV6-2 or TRBV6-3 and TRBJ2-7; TRBD2 aligns across 8 bases. Germline V gene sequence: CDR1 MNHEY, CDR2 SVGEGT. The CDR3 has 20 residues. Trimming removed 8 bases from V and 3 bases from J; junction bases left unmatched: 27. In DNA form, the CDR3 reads TGTGCCAGCGGACCTGGCCGGGGGCAATTTTACGGGAGGGCCCTCTACGAGCAGTACTTC. It codes for CASGPGRGQFYGRALYEQYF.

The J gene is TRBJ1-5, the V gene TRBV20-1, with a possible D match to TRBD1 (6 bases). Germline values: CDR1 DFQATT, CDR2 SNEGSKA (reference sequence). V was shortened by 3 bases and J by 1 base, with 16 bases between the two germline ends. CDR3 length: 16 residues. The CDR3 protein is CSASGQGGGSNQPQHF. CDR3 bases: TGCAGTGCTAGTGGGCAAGGGGGAGGGAGCAATCAGCCCCAGCATTTT.

The sample holds a few counts of this clonotype. V gene TRBV7-2 combines with J gene TRBJ2-7; possible D gene TRBD2, 5 bases. The CDR3 totals 13 residues. CDR1 and CDR2 (germline): SGHTA, FQGNSA. V dropped 5 bases and J dropped 4 bases, with 12 bases sitting between them. This CDR3 is CASSPQRNYEQYF. The DNA of the CDR3 is TGTGCCAGCAGCCCCCAGCGGAATTACGAGCAGTACTTC.

In its sample, this clonotype was seen a few times. V is TRBV10-3 and J is TRBJ2-1; 8 bases line up with TRBD2. V trimming: 7 bases; J trimming: 5 bases; junction bases outside the gene matches: 7. This CDR3 comprises 14 residues. Germline V gene sequence: CDR1 ENHRY, CDR2 SYGVKD. CDR3 amino acids: CAITGTSGDNEQFF. The DNA for the CDR3 is TGTGCCATCACAGGAACTAGCGGAGACAATGAGCAGTTCTTC.

The sample holds a few counts of this clonotype. The chain couples TRBV7-2 to TRBJ2-7; D is ambiguous. V lost 3 bases, J lost 3 bases, and 9 bases lay in between. Germline V gene lookup returns CDR1 SGHTA and CDR2 FQGNSA. This CDR3 is 13 amino acids long. CDR3 DNA sequence: TGTGCCAGCAGCTTCCTTACCAACTACGAGCAGTACTTC. Its protein is CASSFLTNYEQYF.

The sample holds many counts of this clonotype. One junction end does not reproduce the germline sequence, and a read error may be involved. This chain connects TRBV5-1 to TRBJ2-3; D is unresolved. Germline CDR1 and CDR2: SGHRS and YFSETQ. This CDR3 contains 14 residues. CDR3 region: CASSLVGSTDTQYF. As DNA, the CDR3 is TGTGCCAGCAGTTTAGTAGGGTCCACAGATACGCAGTATTTT.

There are a few counts of this clonotype. The rearrangement joins TRBV28 to TRBJ2-1; 7 bases map to TRBD1. This CDR3 is built from 16 residues. Per germline, CDR1 MDHEN and CDR2 SYDVKM. V gave up 5 bases and J gave up 0 bases; unmatched junction bases: 7. DNA of the CDR3: TGTGCCAGCAGTAACAGGGGCCGGAGCTCCTACAATGAGCAGTTCTTC. It encodes CASSNRGRSSYNEQFF.

The chain links TRBV7-6 to TRBJ2-1, with a tentative D call TRBD1 (7 bases). Trimming shortened V by 5 bases and J by 9 bases, and 11 bases separated the two germline ends. Germline CDR1 and CDR2: SGHVS and FNYEAQ. CDR3 length: 12 amino acids. The CDR3, as DNA: TGTGCCAGCAGCAAGCAGGGGGGTGAGCAGTTCTTC. Residues: CASSKQGGEQFF.

This chain joins TRBV20-1 and TRBJ1-6; TRBD1 matches 12 bases. Germline CDR1 reads DFQATT; CDR2 reads SNEGSKA (reference sequence). Trimming cost V 4 bases and J 7 bases; bases outside gene matches: 5. This CDR3 comprises 15 residues. The CDR3, as DNA: TGCAGTGCTACCCCGGGACAGGGGGCAAATTCACCCCTCCACTTT. Translated: CSATPGQGANSPLHF.

In this sample, this clonotype turned up many times. The chain carries TRBV7-2 and TRBJ2-7; D perhaps matches TRBD1 (7 bases). Germline V gene sequence: CDR1 SGHTA, CDR2 FQGNSA. The CDR3 contains 14 residues. V was shortened by 2 bases and J by 3 bases, with 11 bases between the two germline ends. The CDR3 sequence is CASSLRQGGYEQYF. As DNA, the CDR3 is TGTGCCAGCAGCTTACGGCAGGGGGGCTACGAGCAGTACTTC.

This clonotype has ten or more counts. The V and J genes are TRBV7-3 and TRBJ2-1; perhaps TRBD2 as D (6 bases). Trimming shortened V by 5 bases and J by 1 base, and 12 bases separated the two germline ends. The CDR3 consists of 15 residues. The germline CDR1 and CDR2 sequences are SGHTA and FQGTGA. CDR3 sequence reads: CASSPAGNSYNEQFF. The DNA for the CDR3 is TGTGCCAGCAGCCCCGCGGGAAATTCCTACAATGAGCAGTTCTTC.

This clonotype was seen ten or more times. The chain links TRBV7-9 to TRBJ2-5; D is ambiguous. The CDR3 is 16 amino acids. Per the germline V gene, CDR1 is SEHNR and CDR2 is FQNEAQ (reference sequence). V shed 0 bases and J shed 2 bases, with 13 bases lying between them. The CDR3 DNA reads TGTGCCAGCAGCTTAGCTGGTGAGGCAGTACAAGAGACCCAGTACTTC. Its protein product is CASSLAGEAVQETQYF.

This chain uses TRBV7-2 with TRBJ2-7; the match to TRBD2 covers 10 bases. Per the germline V gene, CDR1 is SGHTA and CDR2 is FQGNSA. There are 15 residues in the CDR3. V was pared by 2 bases and J by 3 bases, with 4 bases of the junction left unmatched. The CDR3 spells CASSLYSSGSYEQYF. CDR3 DNA sequence: TGTGCCAGCAGCTTATACTCTAGCGGGAGCTACGAGCAGTACTTC. The variable domain in full, with the rest retrieved from reference TRBV7-2 and TRBJ2-7, is GAGVSQSPSNKVTEKGKDVELRCDPISGHTALYWYRQSLGQGLEFLIYFQGNSAPDKSGLPSDRFSAERTGGSVSTLTIQRTQQEDSAVYLCASSLYSSGSYEQYFGPGTRLTVT.

This clonotype was found a few times. The CDR3 DNA sequence: TGTGCCAGCAGCTTGGCCTGGAGCATGAACACTGAAGCTTTCTTT. It encodes CASSLAWSMNTEAFF. The J gene is TRBJ1-1, the V gene TRBV5-6; no firm D call. The germline V and J ends were trimmed by 0 bases and 0 bases, with 9 bases remaining between them. The CDR3 has 15 amino acids. CDR1 SGHDT and CDR2 YYEEEE come from the germline V gene.

This clonotype was observed many times. The rearrangement uses TRBV5-5 and TRBJ1-4; 8 bases are shared with TRBD1. V lost 2 bases to trimming and J lost 5 bases; unmatched junction nucleotides: 2. CDR1 is SGHKS and CDR2 is YYEKEE in the germline V gene (reference sequence). CDR3 size: 14 residues. In DNA, the CDR3 is TGTGCCAGCAGCTTTACAGGGGGGAATGAAAAACTGTTTTTT. This gives the protein CASSFTGGNEKLFF.

The rearrangement joins TRBV4-3 to TRBJ2-6; no reliable D call. V was shortened by 0 bases and J by 0 bases, with 9 bases between the two germline ends. The CDR3 has 17 amino acids. From germline, CDR1 is LGHNA and CDR2 YSLEER. This chain's CDR3 is CASSQDRIISGANVLTF. CDR3 nucleotide sequence: TGCGCCAGCAGCCAAGATCGGATCATCTCTGGGGCCAACGTCCTGACTTTC.

V gene TRBV21-1 combines with J gene TRBJ2-1. TRBV21-1 is listed as a pseudogene. This CDR3 contains 13 residues. The CDR3 loop reads CASSKRPNNEQFF. The CDR3 coding sequence is TGTGCCAGCAGCAAACGCCCAAACAATGAGCAGTTCTTC.

There are many counts of this clonotype. The V and J genes are TRBV29-1 and TRBJ2-5, with TRBD1 matching 7 bases. The CDR3 has 13 amino acids. The J segment lost 2 bases and the V segment lost 7 bases, leaving 7 bases of the junction unmatched. Per the germline V gene, CDR1 is SQVTM and CDR2 is ANQGSEA. In DNA form, the CDR3 reads TGCAGCGCCCGGGACAGCCGGCAAGAGACCCAGTACTTC. Translated, it gives CSARDSRQETQYF. Complete variable domain (other parts from reference TRBV29-1 and TRBJ2-5): SAVISQKPSRDICQRGTSLTIQCQVDSQVTMMFWYRQQPGQSLTLIATANQGSEATYESGFVIDKFPISRPNLTFSTLTVSNMSPEDSSIYLCSARDSRQETQYFGPGTRLLVL.

This clonotype was detected only a few times. The J gene is TRBJ1-3, the V gene TRBV10-3; D not certain. The germline V and J ends were trimmed by 10 bases and 0 bases, with 7 bases remaining between them. The germline V gene has CDR1 ENHRY and CDR2 SYGVKD. The CDR3 contains 12 residues. The CDR3 nucleotides are TGTGCCACCGAGGGCTCTGGAAACACCATATATTTT. Its translation: CATEGSGNTIYF.

This clonotype has just a few counts. The chain links TRBV6-6 to TRBJ1-6; 7 bases are a match to TRBD1. The CDR3 loop spans 13 amino acids. Germline CDR1 is MNHNY and CDR2 is SVGAGI (reference sequence). The V and J ends lost 6 bases and 9 bases, in that order; junction bases with no gene match: 5. In DNA, the CDR3 is TGTGCCAGCAGCGGACAGGATTTTTCACCCCTCCACTTT. This gives the protein CASSGQDFSPLHF.

This clonotype has a handful of counts. The chain joins TRBV5-1 to TRBJ1-1; the D gene is possibly TRBD1 (5 bases). Per germline, CDR1 SGHRS and CDR2 YFSETQ. Trimming took off 4 bases at V and 1 base at J, with 14 bases between the two ends. This CDR3 region has 15 residues. The CDR3 loop reads CASSRMGQGNTEAFF. The CDR3 DNA reads TGCGCCAGCAGCCGGATGGGCCAGGGGAACACTGAAGCTTTCTTT. The full variable domain, its missing parts supplied by reference TRBV5-1 and TRBJ1-1, is KAGVTQTPRYLIKTRGQQVTLSCSPISGHRSVSWYQQTPGQGLQFLFEYFSETQRNKGNFPGRFSGRQFSNSRSEMNVSTLELGDSALYLCASSRMGQGNTEAFFGQGTRLTVV.